The 16 T cell receptor beta chains below come from one sample, sequenced in a study of T cell responses to AZD1222 COVID-19 vaccine. Some clones are missing from TCRdb's copy, which holds only in-frame ones; the method was immunoSEQ multiplex PCR. The table has under 150,000 clones, around 93% seen once. The specimen comprised peripheral blood, sampled on day 0 of AZD1222 vaccination. These receptors were collected from an adult in good health.

The chain couples TRBV3-1 (or the pseudogene TRBV3-2) to TRBJ2-7, with 9 nucleotides matching TRBD2. V shed 3 bases, J shed 0 bases, and the junction held 3 bases outside the gene matches. The CDR3 loop spans 15 amino acids. Germline V CDR1 and CDR2: LGHDT, YNNKEL (reference sequence). As DNA, the CDR3 is TGTGCCAGCAGCCACGCTAGCGGGGCCTCCTACGAGCAGTACTTC. As protein: CASSHASGASYEQYF.

This chain links TRBV4-3 with TRBJ1-3; D may be TRBD1 (5 bases). Trimming left V 0 bases short and J 2 bases short, with 14 bases between. The CDR3 contains 17 residues. In germline, CDR1 is LGHNA, CDR2 YSLEER. CDR3 nucleotides: TGCGCCAGCAGCCAAGATCACGGTTGGGGGGCTGGAAACACCATATATTTT. Encoded protein: CASSQDHGWGAGNTIYF.

This rearrangement joins TRBV3-1 (or the pseudogene TRBV3-2) to TRBJ1-6; no clear D gene. Germline CDR1 is LGHDT and CDR2 is YNNKEL (reference sequence). The CDR3 has 14 residues. V was shortened by 3 bases and J by 0 bases, with 3 bases between the two germline ends. The CDR3 sequence is CASSQSSYNSPLHF. The CDR3 bases are TGTGCCAGCAGCCAGAGCTCCTATAATTCACCCCTCCACTTT.

The chain is built from TRBV4-1 and TRBJ2-7; TRBD1 aligns across 8 bases. CDR1 is MGHRA, CDR2 YSYEKL, per germline. V was clipped by 0 bases and J by 2 bases; unmatched bases: 6. This CDR3 spans 16 amino acids. CDR3 in DNA: TGCGCCAGCAGCCAAGATCTATCAGGGGGCCCCTACGAGCAGTACTTC. This sequence encodes CASSQDLSGGPYEQYF.

V usage is TRBV5-1 and J usage is TRBJ1-1, with a possible D match to TRBD1 (5 bases). The germline CDR1 and CDR2 sequences are SGHRS and YFSETQ. V was cut by 7 bases and J by 3 bases, with 10 bases left in between. CDR3 length: 12 amino acids. The CDR3 region is CASGTGYTEAFF. CDR3 coding DNA: TGCGCCAGCGGCACAGGCTACACTGAAGCTTTCTTT. The full variable domain, completed using reference TRBV5-1 and TRBJ1-1, is KAGVTQTPRYLIKTRGQQVTLSCSPISGHRSVSWYQQTPGQGLQFLFEYFSETQRNKGNFPGRFSGRQFSNSRSEMNVSTLELGDSALYLCASGTGYTEAFFGQGTRLTVV.

V gene TRBV4-2 combines with J gene TRBJ2-5, with TRBD2 matching over 8 bases. Trimming cost V 1 base and J 4 bases; bases outside gene matches: 2. This CDR3 is 14 amino acids long. CDR1 is LGHNA and CDR2 is YNFKEQ in the germline V gene. The CDR3 bases are TGTGCCAGCAGCCAAGTTAGCGGGGTAGAGACCCAGTACTTC. Residues: CASSQVSGVETQYF.

On this clone itself: Other DNA sequences within the sample encode an identical CDR3. The J gene is TRBJ1-2, the V gene TRBV10-3; 8 nucleotides match TRBD1. V trimming: 2 bases; J trimming: 4 bases; junction bases outside the gene matches: 0. This CDR3 is 13 amino acids long. CDR1 is ENHRY, CDR2 SYGVKD, per germline. The CDR3 loop is CAISEDRGYGYTF. In nucleotides, the CDR3 is TGTGCCATCAGTGAGGACAGGGGCTATGGCTACACCTTC.

This rearrangement joins TRBV2 to TRBJ1-6, with D unresolved. The germline V gene has CDR1 SNHLY and CDR2 FYNNEI. Trimming left V 4 bases short and J 6 bases short, with 4 bases between. The CDR3 is made up of 12 amino acids. CDR3 sequence: CASSVLNSPLHF. The CDR3 coding sequence is TGTGCCAGCAGTGTACTTAATTCACCCCTCCACTTT.

V usage is TRBV11-2 and J usage is TRBJ2-5; possibly TRBD1 for D (5 bases). CDR1 is SGHAT and CDR2 is FQNNGV in the germline V gene. V was shortened by 4 bases and J by 7 bases, with 13 bases between the two germline ends. This CDR3 has 13 residues. CDR3 in DNA: TGTGCCAGCAGCTCGGGCAGGGTGGGGACCCAGTACTTC. Protein: CASSSGRVGTQYF.

The rearrangement uses TRBV28 and TRBJ2-2, with D perhaps TRBD1 (5 bases). CDR1 MDHEN and CDR2 SYDVKM come from the germline V gene. The CDR3 has 14 residues. V lost 3 bases and J 7 bases, leaving 12 bases between the germline ends. The CDR3 here is CASSFIRVDGELFF. In DNA, the CDR3 is TGTGCCAGCAGTTTTATCAGGGTCGACGGGGAGCTGTTTTTT. Full variable domain (rest looked up from reference TRBV28 and TRBJ2-2): DVKVTQSSRYLVKRTGEKVFLECVQDMDHENMFWYRQDPGLGLRLIYFSYDVKMKEKGDIPEGYSVSREKKERFSLILESASTNQTSMYLCASSFIRVDGELFFGEGSRLTVL.

This chain connects TRBV18 to TRBJ1-1, with 7 bases fitting TRBD1. The CDR3 loop spans 16 amino acids. In germline, CDR1 is KGHSH, CDR2 LQKENI. V was pared by 4 bases and J by 4 bases, with 12 bases of the junction left unmatched. The CDR3 bases are TGTGCCAGCTCACTTTTCACAGGGGAGGTTAGCACTGAAGCTTTCTTT. Amino acid sequence: CASSLFTGEVSTEAFF.

This clone occurred once. J is TRBJ2-6 and V is TRBV4-3; D not resolved. The CDR3 sequence is 16 residues long. V was trimmed by 0 bases and J by 3 bases, leaving 9 bases between them. Germline V CDR1 and CDR2: LGHNA, YSLEER. CDR3 amino acids: CASSQELGGGANVLTF. The CDR3 coding sequence is TGCGCCAGCAGCCAAGAGCTCGGTGGTGGGGCCAACGTCCTGACTTTC.

This chain connects TRBV15 to TRBJ2-7, with 11 bases that match TRBD1. From germline, CDR1 is LNHNV and CDR2 YYDKDF (reference sequence). The CDR3 consists of 14 residues. The V gene end was trimmed by 6 bases and the J gene end by 5 bases; junction bases not matched to a gene: 6. CDR3 sequence: CATSRTGGTNEQYF. In DNA form, the CDR3 reads TGTGCCACCAGTAGGACAGGGGGCACCAACGAGCAGTACTTC.

V and J are TRBV5-4 and TRBJ2-7, with 7 bases aligning to TRBD2. There are 15 residues in the CDR3. The ends lost 0 bases at V and 7 bases at J; junction bases unmatched: 10. Germline CDR1 is SGHNT and CDR2 is YYREEE (reference sequence). The CDR3 DNA sequence: TGTGCCAGCAGCTTGGTGGGAGGGCCTTTTTTTGAGCAGTACTTC. This encodes CASSLVGGPFFEQYF.

This chain connects TRBV19 to TRBJ2-1; D may be TRBD1 or TRBD2 (5 bases each). The V gene's germline CDR1 is LNHDA and CDR2 SQIVND (reference sequence). The CDR3 spans 14 residues. The V gene lost 3 bases and the J gene lost 8 bases, with 14 bases spanning the gap. Here the CDR3 DNA reads TGTGCCAGTAGTATGGCTGGGGGTCGGGATGAGCAGTTCTTC. Protein: CASSMAGGRDEQFF.

The chain has TRBV14 and TRBJ2-7, with 8 bases identical to TRBD2. Germline V lookup: CDR1 SGHDN, CDR2 FVKESK. V was clipped by 4 bases and J by 4 bases; unmatched bases: 9. CDR3 size: 15 residues. The CDR3 reads CASSRSPASGYEQYF. CDR3 DNA sequence: TGTGCCAGCAGCCGGTCTCCGGCTAGCGGGTACGAGCAGTACTTC. The full variable domain, completed using reference TRBV14 and TRBJ2-7, is EAGVTQFPSHSVIEKGQTVTLRCDPISGHDNLYWYRRVMGKEIKFLLHFVKESKQDESGMPNNRFLAERTGGTYSTLKVQPAELEDSGVYFCASSRSPASGYEQYFGPGTRLTVT.